This T cell receptor beta chain was retrieved from a study of regulatory T cells in long-lasting Graves disease. General study results and limits: Accuracy was possibly reduced by small sample size.

Arm-PCR with iRepertoire HTBI primers amplified the CDR3 regions for these TCR beta libraries. Under the authors' procedure: The identification of 50 to 65 TRBV and some 14 TRBJ segments was made across samples. TCRdb independently ran MiXCR on the multiplex PCR reads; one entry per CDR3 protein. In this record, the V and J calls reflect TCRdb's handling and not the investigators' own analysis. The table includes over 400,000 distinct CDR3 sequences, 14% detected once. Sample time point: newly diagnosed GD, antithyroid drugs for less than 3 months. The TCR library was prepared using RNA isolated from PBMCs. The ends were cut back, 4 bases at V and 10 bases at J, with 17 bases in the middle. Per germline, CDR1 MNHEY and CDR2 SVGEGT. CDR3 length equals 14 residues. Concerning this clonotype: Its antigen is unknown.

This sample was also put to use in a study of T cells in Graves' hyperthyroidism and ophthalmopathy.

Sequences were derived from peripheral blood mononuclear cells (PBMCs), sampled at new diagnosis, from a patient treated with antithyroid drugs. This rearrangement joins TRBV6-2 or TRBV6-3 to TRBJ2-1; perhaps TRBD2 as D (6 bases). The clonotype comes from a woman between 50 and 59 years old with Graves disease. The CDR3 region has the DNA TGTGCCAGCAGTTTAACCCGGGACTCATTCGAGCAGTTCTTC. This codes for CASSLTRDSFEQFF.